This T cell receptor beta chain was observed in a study of blood T cell repertoires in COVID-19. Study-wide background: The study drew acute and convalescent COVID-19 samples from the United States, Italy and Spain. PBMCs, B-cell-depleted T cells, or T cells were the source of the cDNA or gDNA that made up the material.

This clone was found once. V gave up 0 bases and J gave up 7 bases; unmatched junction bases: 13. CDR1 and CDR2 from the germline V gene are LNHNV and YYDKDF (reference sequence). This CDR3 has 18 amino acids. Original analysis: Scientists estimated how many nucleated cells there were by amplifying reference gene primers. TCRdb's table, derived via immunoSEQ multiplex PCR, lists solely in-frame clones and lacks some. V, J and clone size are taken as reported in that table, and D and trimming were inferred from the DNA itself. The sample holds tens of thousands of clones, approximately 80% seen once. Sequenced input: peripheral blood. The rearrangement joins TRBV15 to TRBJ2-2; 8 nucleotides agree with TRBD2. This clonotype originated in a human donor in a cohort sampled during active COVID-19. CDR3 DNA: TGTGCCACCAGCAGAGATGTATCGGAAGCGGGAGAGGGCGGGGAGCTGTTTTTT. Translating gives CATSRDVSEAGEGGELFF.